The 2 T cell receptor beta chains given below trace back to one sample, sequenced in a study of blood T cells in healthy people across ages. It was with a sample-barcoded 5' primer and a J-beta primer mix that a second PCR of roughly 7 to 11 cycles was run. One entry per CDR3 protein, called by TCRdb with MiXCR from the 5' RACE reads. The repertoire has about 1,600,000 distinct CDR3 sequences, approximately 42% of them found once; the top ten carry roughly 7.9%. The material sequenced was blood. The receptors shown here come from a woman younger than 30 in good health.

The chain couples TRBV12-3 or TRBV12-4 to TRBJ2-3; 8 nucleotides match TRBD2. This CDR3 region has 14 residues. Trimming took 8 bases from V and 3 from J; bases not matched to a gene: 7. Here the CDR3 reads CASENGGGTDTQYF. DNA for the CDR3: TGTGCCAGCGAGAACGGGGGGGGGACAGATACGCAGTATTTT.

This clonotype was counted only a few times. V and J are TRBV5-6 and TRBJ2-3; 9 bases are a match to TRBD2. The CDR3 covers 15 residues. J gave up 0 bases and V 5 bases, and 4 bases lay outside the gene matches. Germline CDR1 and CDR2: SGHDT and YYEEEE. CDR3 amino acids: CASRQGLASTDTQYF. In DNA form, the CDR3 reads TGTGCCAGCAGACAGGGACTAGCCAGCACAGATACGCAGTATTTT. Looking up the rest from reference TRBV5-6 and TRBJ2-3 gives the full variable domain: DAGVTQSPTHLIKTRGQQVTLRCSPKSGHDTVSWYQQALGQGPQFIFQYYEEEERQRGNFPDRFSGHQFPNYSSELNVNALLLGDSALYLCASRQGLASTDTQYFGPGTRLTVL.